This T cell receptor (beta chain) was recorded in a study of CD8 T cells in ankylosing spondylitis. Study-level results: Several highly homologous variants made up a TCR beta motif, and this motif appeared characteristic of ankylosing spondylitis blood. Disease-linked clones reportedly showed significant enrichment in matched ankylosing spondylitis synovial fluid.

The germline CDR1 and CDR2 sequences are WNHNN and SYGVQD (reference sequence). Trimming left V 8 bases short and J 3 bases short, with 20 bases between. The CDR3 is made up of 15 amino acids. To note about this clonotype: Its antigen is currently unknown.

TCRdb reprocessed the 5' RACE reads via MiXCR and lists one record per CDR3 protein. The table shows approximately 180,000 distinct CDR3 sequences, with around a sixth occurring only once. This receptor was taken from a male donor under 35 with ankylosing spondylitis or in good health (not recorded which). V usage is TRBV10-1 and J usage is TRBJ2-7; D may be TRBD2 (6 bases). Source material: blood, either unsorted or a sorted T cell fraction (not recorded which). The CDR3 region is CASGYLGGTGYEQYF. CDR3 coding DNA: TGCGCCAGCGGCTATCTTGGAGGGACGGGCTACGAGCAGTACTTC.